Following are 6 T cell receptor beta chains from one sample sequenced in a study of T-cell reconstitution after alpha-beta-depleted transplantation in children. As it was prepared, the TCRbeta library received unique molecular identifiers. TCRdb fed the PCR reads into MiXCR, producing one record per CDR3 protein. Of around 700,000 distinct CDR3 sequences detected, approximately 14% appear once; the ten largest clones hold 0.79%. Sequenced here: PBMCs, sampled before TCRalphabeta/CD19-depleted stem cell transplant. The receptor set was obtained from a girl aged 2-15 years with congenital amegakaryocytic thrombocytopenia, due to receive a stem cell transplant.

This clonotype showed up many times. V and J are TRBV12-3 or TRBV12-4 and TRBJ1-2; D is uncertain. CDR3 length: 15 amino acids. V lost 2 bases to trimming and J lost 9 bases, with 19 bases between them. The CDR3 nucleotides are TGTGCCAGCAGTTTAAGGTTGATAAGGTCTCAAAGCTACACCTTC. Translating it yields CASSLRLIRSQSYTF.

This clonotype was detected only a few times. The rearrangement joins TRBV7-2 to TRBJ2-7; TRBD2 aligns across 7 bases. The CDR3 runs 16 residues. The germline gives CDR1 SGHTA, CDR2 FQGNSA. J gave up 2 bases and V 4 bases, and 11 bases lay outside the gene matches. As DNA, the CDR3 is TGTGCCAGCAGCTGGACGGTCCTAGCGGAGACCTACGAGCAGTACTTC. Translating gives CASSWTVLAETYEQYF.

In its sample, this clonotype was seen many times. CDR3 DNA sequence: TGCAGTGCTAGAGAAAGCGGGAGGAAGGCAGATACGCAGTATTTT. Protein: CSARESGRKADTQYF. This chain links TRBV20-1 with TRBJ2-3; 9 bases are shared with TRBD2. The CDR3 runs 15 residues. Germline V gene data show CDR1 as DFQATT and CDR2 as SNEGSKA (reference sequence). With V trimmed by 0 bases and J by 4 bases, 5 bases remained unmatched.

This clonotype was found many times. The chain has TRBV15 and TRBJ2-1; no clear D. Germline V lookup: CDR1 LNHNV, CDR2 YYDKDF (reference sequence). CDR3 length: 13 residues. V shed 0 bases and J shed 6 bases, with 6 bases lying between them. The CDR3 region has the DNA TGTGCCACCAGCAGAGAGGGCGCCAATGAGCAGTTCTTC. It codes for CATSREGANEQFF.

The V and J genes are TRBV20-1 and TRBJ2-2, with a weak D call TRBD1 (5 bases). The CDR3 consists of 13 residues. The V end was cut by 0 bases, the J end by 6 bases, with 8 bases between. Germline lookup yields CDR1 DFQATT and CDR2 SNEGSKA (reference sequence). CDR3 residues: CSARETAPGELFF. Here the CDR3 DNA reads TGCAGTGCTAGAGAGACAGCCCCCGGGGAGCTGTTTTTT.

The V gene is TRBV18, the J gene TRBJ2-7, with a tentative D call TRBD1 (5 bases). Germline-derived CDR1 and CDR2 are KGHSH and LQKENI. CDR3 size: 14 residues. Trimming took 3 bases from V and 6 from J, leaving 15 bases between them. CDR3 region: CASSPVRDVGEQYF. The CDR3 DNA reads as TGTGCCAGCTCACCGGTCAGGGATGTTGGCGAGCAGTACTTC. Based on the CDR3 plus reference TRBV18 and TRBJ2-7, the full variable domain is NAGVMQNPRHLVRRRGQEARLRCSPMKGHSHVYWYRQLPEEGLKFMVYLQKENIIDESGMPKERFSAEFPKEGPSILRIQQVVRGDSAAYFCASSPVRDVGEQYFGPGTRLTVT.